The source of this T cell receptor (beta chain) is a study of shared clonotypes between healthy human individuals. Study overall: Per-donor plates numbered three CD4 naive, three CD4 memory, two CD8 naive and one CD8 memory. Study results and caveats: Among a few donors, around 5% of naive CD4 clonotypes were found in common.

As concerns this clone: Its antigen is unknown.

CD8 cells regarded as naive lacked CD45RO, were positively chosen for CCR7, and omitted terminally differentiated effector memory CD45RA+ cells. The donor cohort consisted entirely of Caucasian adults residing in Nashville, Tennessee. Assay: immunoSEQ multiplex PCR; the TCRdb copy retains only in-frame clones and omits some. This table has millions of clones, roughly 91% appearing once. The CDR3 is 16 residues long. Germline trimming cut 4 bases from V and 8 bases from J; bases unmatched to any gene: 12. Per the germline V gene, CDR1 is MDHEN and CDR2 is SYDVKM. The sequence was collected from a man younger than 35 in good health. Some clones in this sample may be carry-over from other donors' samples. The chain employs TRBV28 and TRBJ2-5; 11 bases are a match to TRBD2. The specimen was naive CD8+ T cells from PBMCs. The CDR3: CASSSPIAGGPLTQYF. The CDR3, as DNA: TGTGCCAGCAGTTCTCCTATAGCGGGAGGGCCGTTAACCCAGTACTTC.